This TCR beta chain was captured in a study of CD4 and CD8 cells across lung adenocarcinoma regions. TCRdb passed the PCR reads through MiXCR, listing each CDR3 protein once. The table records about 11,000 distinct CDR3 sequences, approximately 55% of them present only once. This CDR3 is 13 amino acids long. Germline trimming cut 6 bases from V and 7 bases from J; bases unmatched to any gene: 6. Germline V gene sequence: CDR1 MNHNS, CDR2 SASEGT. Donors had localized lung adenocarcinoma, a non-small cell lung cancer. The rearrangement joins TRBV6-1 to TRBJ1-2; 9 bases line up with TRBD1. The sequence was obtained from a male donor with lung adenocarcinoma. The CD4 and CD8 labels of this study may be unreliable. Sequenced: CD4+ T cells from the center of a lung tumor. CDR3: CASRGTGKSGYTF. CDR3 nucleotide sequence: TGTGCCAGCAGGGGGACAGGGAAATCTGGCTACACCTTC.